The clone carrying this T cell receptor beta chain was observed a handful of times. This sample is drawn from a study of blood T cell repertoires in COVID-19. Overall study: Sample material is recorded as cDNA or gDNA derived from T cells, B-cell-depleted T cells, or PBMCs.

Authors' data handling: Scientists estimated how many nucleated cells there were by amplifying reference gene primers. Measured with immunoSEQ multiplex PCR; TCRdb has only the in-frame clones, and not every one. D and trimming come from the DNA, and the V and J calls and clone size come from that table. Counted here are a few hundred thousand clones, 70% to 90% occurring once; the ten biggest clones make up about 15%. Participants spanned ages about 18 to 100 years and resided in about 25 US areas. V shed 9 bases, J shed 6 bases, and the junction held 11 bases outside the gene matches. Germline-derived CDR1 and CDR2 are SGHNT and YYREEE (reference sequence). The CDR3 totals 13 residues.

The sample taken for sequencing was PBMCs or T cells enriched from blood (not recorded which). This TCR was recovered from a woman aged 50 to 65 with acute COVID-19. This chain uses TRBV5-4 with TRBJ2-7; 8 bases are a match to TRBD1. The CDR3 loop reads CATQEGTGLEQYF. DNA of the CDR3: TGTGCCACCCAAGAAGGGACAGGCCTCGAGCAGTACTTC. Together with reference TRBV5-4 and TRBJ2-7, the CDR3 gives the full variable domain: ETGVTQSPTHLIKTRGQQVTLRCSSQSGHNTVSWYQQALGQGPQFIFQYYREEENGRGNFPPRFSGLQFPNYSSELNVNALELDDSALYLCATQEGTGLEQYFGPGTRLTVT.